These T cell receptor beta chains were read from a single sample in a study of blood T cell repertoires in COVID-19. TCRdb's copy holds only in-frame clones and misses some; the assay was immunoSEQ multiplex PCR. The sample consists of 140,000 to 150,000 clones, 75% to 85% of them appearing once. The sequenced sample consisted of peripheral blood. These receptors were obtained from a human donor with acute or convalescent COVID-19. The donor label of this sample is uncertain. Each CDR3 is given with its conserved first and last residue. The order of the fields is V gene, J gene, D gene, clone size, CDR3 protein, CDR3 DNA. A D gene is named only where the DNA matches it firmly. Rows may omit the clone size; those that give it use once, few, many or a size class.

>TRBV29-1|TRBJ1-2|-|-
CSVEPGLYGYTF
TGCAGCGTTGAGCCAGGGCTGTATGGCTACACCTTC
>TRBV6-6|TRBJ1-2|TRBD1|-
CASSYSTDRGNYGYTF
TGTGCCAGCAGTTACTCAACGGACAGGGGAAACTATGGCTACACCTTC
>TRBV3-1/TRBV3-2|TRBJ1-3|-|few
CASSQAYEFVRNTIYF
TGTGCCAGCAGCCAAGCGTATGAGTTTGTTCGAAACACCATATATTTT
>TRBV18|TRBJ1-1|-|-
CASSPTTDMNTEAFF
TGTGCCAGCTCACCGACGACAGACATGAACACTGAAGCTTTCTTT
>TRBV2|TRBJ2-1|TRBD1|-
CASRRDRDSYNEQFF
TGTGCCAGCAGGAGAGACAGGGACTCCTACAATGAGCAGTTCTTC
>TRBV11-3|TRBJ2-2|TRBD2|-
CASSSGGGTNTGELFF
TGTGCCAGCAGCTCCGGGGGGGGGACCAACACCGGGGAGCTGTTTTTT
>TRBV5-1|TRBJ1-1|-|-
CASSLQRQPNTEAFF
TGCGCCAGCAGCTTGCAAAGACAGCCGAACACTGAAGCTTTCTTT
>TRBV15|TRBJ2-7|-|-
CATSRDYSGEQYF
TGTGCCACCAGCAGAGATTACTCGGGCGAGCAGTACTTC
>TRBV27|TRBJ2-1|TRBD1|once
CASSLSRTGYNEQFF
TGTGCCAGCAGTTTATCGAGGACAGGCTACAATGAGCAGTTCTTC
>TRBV5-1|TRBJ1-1|-|-
CASRGQGLTEAFF
TGCGCCAGCAGGGGGCAGGGTTTAACTGAAGCTTTCTTT
>TRBV6-5|TRBJ2-7|-|-
CASSRGASSFYEQYF
TGTGCCAGCAGCCGCGGGGCCTCTAGCTTCTACGAGCAGTACTTC
>TRBV19|TRBJ1-4|-|-
CASSIDGSTNEKLFF
TGTGCCAGTAGTATAGACGGGTCTACTAATGAAAAACTGTTTTTT
>TRBV7-8|TRBJ1-1|TRBD1|-
CASSPTGGAGFF
TGTGCCAGCAGCCCGACAGGGGGCGCGGGTTTCTTT
>TRBV3-1/TRBV3-2|TRBJ1-2|-|medium-sized
CASSPGDGYTF
TGTGCCAGCAGCCCAGGGGATGGCTACACCTTC
>TRBV5-4|TRBJ2-2|TRBD1|-
CATGEGTGNTGELFF
TGTGCCACCGGAGAGGGGACAGGGAACACCGGGGAGCTGTTTTTT
>TRBV19|TRBJ2-3|-|once
CASSPRDGGLMDTQYF
TGTGCCAGTAGTCCCCGTGACGGAGGGCTTATGGATACGCAGTATTTT
>TRBV24-1|TRBJ1-5|-|-
CATSRAGGNNQPQHF
TGTGCCACCAGTCGGGCGGGGGGTAACAACCAGCCCCAGCATTTT
>TRBV6-5|TRBJ1-6|-|-
CASSYFGARVNSPLHF
TGTGCCAGCAGTTACTTTGGGGCCAGGGTTAATTCACCCCTCCACTTT
>TRBV24-1|TRBJ2-2|TRBD1|-
CATSDLGTGGTGELFF
TGTGCCACCAGTGACCTTGGGACAGGGGGGACCGGGGAGCTGTTTTTT
>TRBV18|TRBJ2-7|TRBD1|few
CASSPGQYEQYF
TGTGCCAGCTCACCGGGACAGTACGAGCAGTACTTC
>TRBV11-2|TRBJ2-2|-|few
CASSLVGGTGELFF
TGTGCCAGCAGCTTAGTAGGGGGCACCGGGGAGCTGTTTTTT
>TRBV3-1/TRBV3-2|TRBJ1-2|-|-
CASSQAGRGYTF
TGTGCCAGCAGCCAAGCAGGGAGGGGCTACACCTTC
>TRBV14|TRBJ2-6|-|-
CASSEWTGLSGANVLTF
TGTGCCAGCAGCGAATGGACCGGACTCTCTGGGGCCAACGTCCTGACTTTC
>TRBV11-2|TRBJ2-7|TRBD1|once
CASSTGGISYEQYF
TGTGCCAGCAGTACAGGGGGTATCTCCTACGAGCAGTACTTC
>TRBV5-1|TRBJ1-1|TRBD1|few
CASSWLTGGRPEAFF
TGCGCCAGCAGCTGGCTGACAGGGGGAAGGCCTGAAGCTTTCTTT
>TRBV9|TRBJ2-5|-|-
CASSIQDSAGTQYF
TGTGCCAGCAGCATCCAGGACAGCGCGGGGACCCAGTACTTC
>TRBV19|TRBJ1-1|-|-
CASVLGGLGNTEAFF
TGTGCCAGTGTACTCGGAGGGTTGGGGAACACTGAAGCTTTCTTT
>TRBV7-8|TRBJ1-5|-|-
CASSLVDRGNQPQHF
TGTGCCAGCAGCTTAGTGGACAGAGGCAATCAGCCCCAGCATTTT
>TRBV7-9|TRBJ1-2|TRBD1|-
CASSYLKGQGATSYGYTF
TGTGCCAGCAGCTACCTGAAGGGACAGGGGGCCACTAGCTATGGCTACACCTTC
>TRBV7-2|TRBJ1-3|-|-
CASSLYEGSSGNTIYF
TGTGCCAGCAGCTTATACGAGGGCTCCTCTGGAAACACCATATATTTT
>TRBV2|TRBJ1-6|-|-
CASTERNSPLHF
TGTGCCAGCACCGAACGGAATTCACCCCTCCACTTT
>TRBV19|TRBJ2-2|-|-
CASKRKRDAGELFF
TGTGCCAGTAAAAGAAAGAGGGATGCCGGGGAGCTGTTTTTT
>TRBV19|TRBJ1-2|-|few
CASSMEGGDGYTF
TGTGCCAGTAGTATGGAAGGGGGAGACGGCTACACCTTC
>TRBV19|TRBJ1-6|-|-
CASATDSYNSPLHF
TGTGCCAGCGCGACAGACTCCTATAATTCACCCCTCCACTTT
>TRBV19|TRBJ1-5|-|few
CASRGLNQPQHF
TGTGCCAGTAGGGGACTCAATCAGCCCCAGCATTTT
>TRBV27|TRBJ2-1|-|-
CASSPEGVLRNEQFF
TGTGCCAGCAGTCCAGAGGGAGTGCTAAGGAATGAGCAGTTCTTC
>TRBV30|TRBJ2-6|TRBD1|-
CARTGDSYSGANVLTF
TGTGCCCGCACAGGGGATAGTTACTCTGGGGCCAACGTCCTGACTTTC
>TRBV6-5|TRBJ2-3|TRBD2|-
CASSTSGGAISQYF
TGTGCCAGCAGTACTAGCGGGGGGGCCATCTCGCAGTATTTT
>TRBV6-1|TRBJ1-2|-|-
CASSEGDRGSTRYTF
TGTGCCAGCAGTGAAGGCGACAGAGGCTCTACCCGCTACACCTTC
>TRBV6-5|TRBJ1-1|-|-
CASKGGTEAFF
TGTGCCAGCAAAGGGGGTACTGAAGCTTTCTTT
>TRBV25-1|TRBJ2-7|-|-
CASSHSPRSYEQYF
TGTGCCAGCAGTCACTCCCCCAGGTCCTACGAGCAGTACTTC
>TRBV12-3/TRBV12-4|TRBJ1-2|-|-
CASRGSYGYTF
TGTGCCAGCAGGGGCAGCTATGGCTACACCTTC
>TRBV27|TRBJ2-7|-|-
CASSLKGGGYEQYF
TGTGCCAGCAGTTTAAAAGGGGGGGGCTACGAGCAGTACTTC
>TRBV3-1/TRBV3-2|TRBJ2-1|-|-
CASSLASYNEQFF
TGTGCCAGCAGTCTGGCCTCCTACAATGAGCAGTTCTTC
>TRBV30|TRBJ1-3|TRBD1|-
CAWTFRGQGENTIYF
TGTGCCTGGACCTTCCGTGGACAGGGAGAAAACACCATATATTTT
>TRBV9|TRBJ2-1|TRBD2|-
CASSPLAGYEQFF
TGTGCCAGCAGTCCTCTAGCGGGTTATGAGCAGTTCTTC
>TRBV11-2|TRBJ2-7|TRBD1|-
CASSPYRDRGLSEQYF
TGTGCCAGCAGCCCGTACCGGGACAGGGGGCTTAGCGAGCAGTACTTC
>TRBV7-8|TRBJ2-2|TRBD2|-
CASSLVGGGGHSNTGELFF
TGTGCCAGCAGCTTAGTCGGCGGCGGGGGGCATTCGAACACCGGGGAGCTGTTTTTT